This T cell receptor beta chain derives from a study of blood T cells in healthy people across ages. The wider study: Every two T cells gave about one barcoded beta molecule via template switching. Study findings and constraints: Estimates of total diversity, which came from one million sequenced T cells, were considered to be underestimates.

Alongside a J-beta primer mix, a sample-barcoded 5' primer served in a second PCR lasting about 7 to 12 cycles. Each CDR3 protein is one row after TCRdb ran MiXCR on the 5' RACE reads. This table holds approximately 1,000,000 distinct CDR3 sequences, 35% to 40% found once. As for this clonotype: The antigen remains unidentified.

Trimming removed 7 bases from V and 10 bases from J, with 22 bases in between. The CDR3 covers 14 residues. The sample comprised blood. This receptor was identified in a man between 18 and 29 years old in good health. The chain couples TRBV12-3 or TRBV12-4 to TRBJ1-1; D not resolved. CDR3 bases: TGTGCCAGCACCCCACAGTCCCCCACTGACGGAGCTTTCTTT. Translated, it gives CASTPQSPTDGAFF.